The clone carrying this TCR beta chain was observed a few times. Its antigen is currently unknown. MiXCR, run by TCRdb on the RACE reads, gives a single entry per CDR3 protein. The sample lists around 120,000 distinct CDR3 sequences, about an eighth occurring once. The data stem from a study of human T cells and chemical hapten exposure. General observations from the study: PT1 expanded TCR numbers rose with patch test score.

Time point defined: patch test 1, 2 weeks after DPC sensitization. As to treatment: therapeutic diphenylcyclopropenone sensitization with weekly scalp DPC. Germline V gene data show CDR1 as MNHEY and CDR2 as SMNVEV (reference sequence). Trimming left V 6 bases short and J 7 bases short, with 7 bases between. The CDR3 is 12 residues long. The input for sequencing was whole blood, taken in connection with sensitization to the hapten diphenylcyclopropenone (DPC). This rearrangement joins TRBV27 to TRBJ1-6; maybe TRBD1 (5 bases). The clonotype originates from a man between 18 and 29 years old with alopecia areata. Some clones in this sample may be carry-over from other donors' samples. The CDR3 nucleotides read TGTGCCAGCAGATGGGGGAATTCACCCCTCCACTTT. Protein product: CASRWGNSPLHF.